The 21 T cell receptor beta chains presented below share a single source sample, sequenced in a study of T cell clonality in common variable immunodeficiency. Study observations and caveats: In common variable immunodeficiency, TCR beta chains reportedly carried fewer deletions and N-nucleotide insertions.

These receptors have no identified antigens. Generated by immunoSEQ multiplex PCR, the TCRdb table keeps only in-frame clones and is missing some. Observed are about 20,000 clones, no singletons, with the top ten taking 2% to 3%. The sequenced sample consisted of peripheral blood mononuclear cells. Receptor source: a human donor with common variable immunodeficiency.

This clone was picked up a small number of times. The read is 3 residues too short to cover the CDR3 end, so that end is filled in from the germline J gene. V is TRBV19 and J is TRBJ2-1; TRBD2 might be the D (5 bases). CDR1 LNHDA and CDR2 SQIVND come from the germline V gene (reference sequence). The V end was cut by 3 bases, the J end by 2 bases, with 11 bases between. The CDR3 has 15 amino acids. The CDR3 reads CASSISGSAYNEQFF. The sequenced part of the CDR3 DNA is TGTGCCAGTAGTATCTCGGGGAGTGCCTACAATGAG. The entire variable domain, with the rest obtained from reference TRBV19 and TRBJ2-1, is as follows: DGGITQSPKYLFRKEGQNVTLSCEQNLNHDAMYWYRQDPGQGLRLIYYSQIVNDFQKGDIAEGYSVSREKKESFPLTVTSAQKNPTAFYLCASSISGSAYNEQFFGPGTRLTVL.

This clone has just a few counts. The read stops 3 residues short of the end of the CDR3; the missing end is completed from the germline J gene. The V gene is TRBV19, the J gene TRBJ1-5; D uncertain. V lost 3 bases to trimming and J lost 2 bases, with 8 bases between them. This CDR3 contains 14 residues. CDR1 is LNHDA and CDR2 is SQIVND in the germline V gene (reference sequence). CDR3 bases read: TGTGCCAGTAGTATTCTCTCAGGCAATCAGCCC. Amino acids: CASSILSGNQP. The entire CDR3 protein is CASSILSGNQPQHF.

Comment on this clone: The missing CDR3 end, 3 residues past where the read stops, is filled in from the germline J gene. This sequence joins TRBV5-1 and TRBJ2-4, with D maybe TRBD1 (6 bases). From germline, CDR1 is SGHRS and CDR2 YFSETQ. Deletions cut 4 bases from V and 8 bases from J, with 13 bases between. CDR3 length: 13 residues. CDR3 sequence: CASSLGHSDIQYF. CDR3 DNA, as far as it was read: TGCGCCAGCAGCCTGGGACATTCGGACATT. The whole variable domain, remainder taken from reference TRBV5-1 and TRBJ2-4, is KAGVTQTPRYLIKTRGQQVTLSCSPISGHRSVSWYQQTPGQGLQFLFEYFSETQRNKGNFPGRFSGRQFSNSRSEMNVSTLELGDSALYLCASSLGHSDIQYFGAGTRLSVL.

In its sample, this clone was seen a few times. The CDR3 extends 3 residues past the end of the read, so its final part is completed from the germline J gene. The V call is TRBV6-1, the J call TRBJ2-3; TRBD1 matches at 10 bases. This CDR3 has 14 amino acids. Looked up from germline, CDR1 is MNHNS and CDR2 is SASEGT. CDR3: CASSGQGARRTQYF. The covered CDR3 bases are TGTGCCAGCAGTGGACAGGGGGCGCGGAGGACG.

In regard to this clone: Sequencing ends 3 residues short of the CDR3 end; the germline J gene provides the rest. V usage is TRBV18 and J usage is TRBJ2-7; no clear D. In germline, CDR1 is KGHSH, CDR2 LQKENI. CDR3 size: 14 residues. V shed 7 bases and J shed 2 bases, with 15 bases lying between them. The part of the CDR3 DNA that was read is TGTGCCAGCTTGGGCGTTGGCGCCGCCTACGAG. Residues: CASLGVGAAYE. The full CDR3 reads CASLGVGAAYEQYF. Full variable domain (rest looked up from reference TRBV18 and TRBJ2-7): NAGVMQNPRHLVRRRGQEARLRCSPMKGHSHVYWYRQLPEEGLKFMVYLQKENIIDESGMPKERFSAEFPKEGPSILRIQQVVRGDSAAYFCASLGVGAAYEQYFGPGTRLTVT.

This clone was detected only a few times. The CDR3 end lies 3 residues beyond the end of the read and is filled in from the germline J gene. This chain links TRBV7-6 with TRBJ2-1, with a tentative D call TRBD2 (5 bases). This CDR3 has 16 amino acids. Germline assignment: CDR1 SGHVS and CDR2 FNYEAQ. V lost 1 base, J lost 1 base, and 11 bases lay in between. The CDR3 sequence is CASSLGKSGSYNEQFF. Partial CDR3 DNA: TGTGCCAGCAGCTTAGGAAAGTCGGGGTCCTACAATGAG.

A remark on this clone: The read is 3 residues too short to cover the CDR3 end, so that end is filled in from the germline J gene. This chain joins TRBV7-2 and TRBJ1-2, with 8 positions matching TRBD1. This CDR3 contains 13 residues. The germline V gene has CDR1 SGHTA and CDR2 FQGNSA. Trimming at V came to 4 bases and at J to 4 bases, leaving 2 bases not matched to a gene. CDR3: CASSSGQAYGYTF. CDR3 bases read: TGTGCCAGCAGCTCGGGACAGGCCTATGGC.

On this clone: The sequence runs out 3 residues before the end of the CDR3; the remainder is reconstructed from the germline J gene. The rearrangement joins TRBV7-6 to TRBJ2-5; TRBD1 is a possible D gene (6 bases). V lost 1 base and J 0 bases, leaving 15 bases between the germline ends. The CDR3 is 17 amino acids. The germline CDR1 and CDR2 sequences are SGHVS and FNYEAQ. The CDR3 loop reads CASSLDRDRPYQETQYF. Incomplete CDR3 DNA: TGTGCCAGCAGCTTAGACAGGGATCGTCCGTACCAAGAGACC. Filled out from reference TRBV7-6 and TRBJ2-5, the complete variable domain reads GAGVSQSPRYKVTKRGQDVALRCDPISGHVSLYWYRQALGQGPEFLTYFNYEAQQDKSGLPNDRFSAERPEGSISTLTIQRTEQRDSAMYRCASSLDRDRPYQETQYFGPGTRLLVL.

CDR3 DNA (partial): TGTGCCAGCTCACCACTGGTGGGGCCCTACGAG. Protein sequence: CASSPLVGPYE. The whole CDR3 sequence is CASSPLVGPYEQYF. The rearrangement links TRBV18 to TRBJ2-7, with D possibly being TRBD1 (5 bases). The read ends 3 residues before the CDR3 terminus; that terminus is restored from the germline J gene. Trimming shortened V by 1 base and J by 2 bases, and 9 bases separated the two germline ends. Looked up from germline, CDR1 is KGHSH and CDR2 is LQKENI. CDR3 length: 14 residues.

This clone came up a few times. The read stops 3 residues short of the end of the CDR3; the missing end is completed from the germline J gene. This chain uses TRBV7-2 with TRBJ2-7, with 11 bases that match TRBD2. The CDR3 is 15 amino acids. Germline V gene lookup returns CDR1 SGHTA and CDR2 FQGNSA. The V and J ends lost 3 bases and 3 bases, in that order; junction bases with no gene match: 4. The CDR3 reads CASSFSGTSGYEQYF. The CDR3 bases that were read are TGTGCCAGCAGCTTCTCCGGGACTAGCGGCTACGAG.

This clone showed up just a few times. With the read ending 3 residues before the CDR3 end, the germline J gene is used to fill in that end. This rearrangement joins TRBV19 to TRBJ1-5; 8 nucleotides agree with TRBD1. CDR3 size: 15 residues. CDR1 and CDR2 from the germline V gene are LNHDA and SQIVND (reference sequence). The V and J ends lost 3 bases and 6 bases, in that order; junction bases with no gene match: 7. CDR3 DNA, as far as it was read: TGTGCCAGTAGTATTAAAGAACAGGGGGGTCAGCCC. Translation gives CASSIKEQGGQP. The entire CDR3 reads CASSIKEQGGQPQHF.

In the case of this clone: The read gets to within 3 residues of the CDR3 end, and the germline J gene fills in the rest. The chain links TRBV30 to TRBJ2-5; the match to TRBD2 covers 7 bases. The CDR3 runs to 13 residues. The V and J ends lost 5 bases and 1 base, in that order; junction bases with no gene match: 4. CDR1 GTSNPN and CDR2 SVGIG come from the germline V gene (reference sequence). The CDR3 is CAWPPSGQETQYF. The sequenced CDR3 bases are TGTGCCTGGCCCCCTAGCGGCCAAGAGACC.

To note about this clone: The read ends 3 residues shy of where the CDR3 ends; the end is completed using the germline J gene. The rearrangement joins TRBV19 to TRBJ1-2; D perhaps matches TRBD1 (5 bases). Germline V gene sequence: CDR1 LNHDA, CDR2 SQIVND (reference sequence). The ends were cut back, 5 bases at V and 3 bases at J, with 7 bases in the middle. The CDR3 sequence is 12 residues long. The covered CDR3 bases are TGTGCCAGTAGTCAGGGATACTATGGC. It yields the protein CASSQGYYG. The CDR3 as a whole reads CASSQGYYGYTF.

Notes on this clone: The read halts 3 residues ahead of the CDR3 end, with the missing end drawn from the germline J gene. This sequence joins TRBV7-2 and TRBJ1-5; D may be TRBD1 (6 bases). This CDR3 is 15 amino acids long. V lost 3 bases, J lost 3 bases, and 12 bases lay in between. Germline-derived CDR1 and CDR2 are SGHTA and FQGNSA. CDR3 sequence reads: CASSFVTGLNQPQHF. The covered CDR3 bases are TGTGCCAGCAGCTTCGTCACAGGGCTCAATCAGCCC.

This clone was observed a handful of times. The read terminates 3 residues before the CDR3 end, so the remaining end is supplied by the germline J gene. V gene TRBV19 combines with J gene TRBJ2-2, with a tentative D call TRBD1 (8 bases). Trimming removed 5 bases from V and 1 base from J, with 14 bases in between. The CDR3 consists of 16 residues. Germline V gives CDR1 LNHDA, CDR2 SQIVND (reference sequence). Incomplete CDR3 DNA: TGTGCCAGTAGTTGGGGGGGGACAGGGAACACCGGGGAG. Amino acids: CASSWGGTGNTGE. The whole CDR3 protein is CASSWGGTGNTGELFF.

A remark on this clone: The read halts 3 residues ahead of the CDR3 end, with the missing end drawn from the germline J gene. The chain joins TRBV7-9 to TRBJ2-7; TRBD2 agrees at 9 bases. The CDR3 is 15 residues long. V shed 5 bases and J 2 bases; nucleotides not matched to a gene: 7. Germline V gene lookup returns CDR1 SEHNR and CDR2 FQNEAQ (reference sequence). The sequenced CDR3 bases are TGTGCCAGCAGCCCGACTAGCGGTAAAGCCTACGAG. Translation: CASSPTSGKAYE. The full CDR3 protein reads CASSPTSGKAYEQYF.

As for this clone: The read comes to an end 3 residues before the CDR3 does, leaving the germline J gene to fill in the end. The chain carries TRBV7-2 and TRBJ2-5, with 10 nucleotides matching TRBD1. Losses at the gene ends were 0 bases for V and 2 bases for J; bases not matched to a gene: 3. The CDR3 sequence is 16 residues long. The germline CDR1 and CDR2 sequences are SGHTA and FQGNSA. CDR3 DNA, as far as it was read: TGTGCCAGCAGCTTAGCTAGGACAGGGGGACAAGAGACC. Amino acids: CASSLARTGGQET. The full-length CDR3 reads as CASSLARTGGQETQYF.

On this clone itself: The read ends 3 residues before the CDR3 terminus; that terminus is restored from the germline J gene. The J gene is TRBJ2-1, the V gene TRBV13; TRBD2 aligns across 11 bases. The germline V gene has CDR1 PRHDT and CDR2 FYEKMQ (reference sequence). The CDR3 is made up of 21 amino acids. V shed 4 bases, J shed 2 bases, and the junction held 19 bases outside the gene matches. The CDR3 reads CASSSGVEPGLAVPPYNEQFF. CDR3 DNA (partial): TGTGCCAGCAGCTCCGGTGTCGAGCCGGGACTAGCGGTCCCACCCTACAATGAG. Filled out from reference TRBV13 and TRBJ2-1, the complete variable domain reads AAGVIQSPRHLIKEKRETATLKCYPIPRHDTVYWYQQGPGQDPQFLISFYEKMQSDKGSIPDRFSAQQFSDYHSELNMSSLELGDSALYFCASSSGVEPGLAVPPYNEQFFGPGTRLTVL.

For this clone: The CDR3 end lies 3 residues beyond the end of the read and is filled in from the germline J gene. This rearrangement joins TRBV18 to TRBJ2-4; tentative D call: TRBD1 (6 bases). V lost 3 bases and J 4 bases, leaving 13 bases between the germline ends. Germline CDR1 reads KGHSH; CDR2 reads LQKENI. The CDR3 loop spans 15 amino acids. The CDR3 spells CASSPEQGGKNIQYF. CDR3 bases read: TGTGCCAGCTCACCCGAACAGGGCGGGAAAAACATT.

Points on this clone: Read coverage stops 3 residues before the CDR3 terminus; the germline J gene supplies the remainder. This sequence joins TRBV19 and TRBJ2-2; the D gene is possibly TRBD1 (6 bases). V was cut by 1 base and J by 4 bases, with 10 bases left in between. Germline CDR1 and CDR2: LNHDA and SQIVND (reference sequence). This CDR3 is 15 amino acids long. CDR3 DNA, as far as it was read: TGTGCCAGTAGTATAGGGCCAGGGGCCACCGGGGAG. Its translation: CASSIGPGATGE. The whole CDR3 sequence is CASSIGPGATGELFF. The whole variable domain, remainder taken from reference TRBV19 and TRBJ2-2, is DGGITQSPKYLFRKEGQNVTLSCEQNLNHDAMYWYRQDPGQGLRLIYYSQIVNDFQKGDIAEGYSVSREKKESFPLTVTSAQKNPTAFYLCASSIGPGATGELFFGEGSRLTVL.

Turning to this clone: The CDR3 is cut off 3 residues early in the read; its end comes from the germline J gene. This chain joins TRBV18 and TRBJ1-2; tentative D call: TRBD1 (6 bases). The V gene lost 3 bases and the J gene lost 6 bases, with 23 bases spanning the gap. Germline CDR1 and CDR2: KGHSH and LQKENI. There are 17 residues in the CDR3. CDR3 in amino acids: CASSPFTTGQILNGYTF. The sequenced part of the CDR3 DNA is TGTGCCAGCTCACCGTTTACCACCGGACAGATCCTCAATGGC.